This T cell receptor beta chain was observed in a study of beta chain features in type 1 diabetes. Study summary: Examination covered fewer than 110 million sorted cells spanning all samples. Study-level points and caveats: Any HLA effect on TCRB rearrangement was left unresolved by small sub-analyses.

The length of the CDR3 is 12 residues. The germline V and J ends were trimmed by 8 bases and 5 bases, with 13 bases remaining between them. The germline V gene has CDR1 SGHTS and CDR2 YDEGEE. This clone was seen many times. The antigen is not known. cDNA synthesis used the whole RNA isolate, giving expressed TCRB sequences. Generated by immunoSEQ multiplex PCR, the TCRdb table keeps only in-frame clones and is missing some. The table records roughly 150,000 clones, over 7.5% of them present only once. This receptor was obtained from a man aged 18 to 29 in good health. The sequenced material came from central memory CD4+ T cells from blood. The rearrangement joins TRBV5-8 to TRBJ2-5; a weak D match, TRBD1 (5 bases). In DNA, the CDR3 is TGTGCCAGAATGACAGTGTCGGAGACCCAGTACTTC. Amino acid sequence: CARMTVSETQYF.